Below, 24 T cell receptor beta chains from the same sample are listed, as sequenced in a study of cytomegalovirus exposure and HLA in healthy donors. TCRdb's copy holds only in-frame clones and misses some; the assay was immunoSEQ multiplex PCR. The sample has 95,000 to 150,000 clones, about 83% seen once. Sequencing used PBMCs. The source is a woman aged 25 to 39 in good health and CMV-seronegative.

CDR3 in amino acids: CASSLAQGRSQNTDTQYF. Written as DNA, the CDR3 is TGTGCCAGCAGCTTAGCACAAGGGAGAAGTCAGAACACAGATACGCAGTATTTT. The chain combines TRBV7-8 with TRBJ2-3; weak D call: TRBD2 (5 bases). This CDR3 spans 18 amino acids. Germline V gene data show CDR1 as SGHVS and CDR2 as FQNEAQ. Trimming pared 0 bases from V and 2 bases from J, leaving 18 bases between.

As regards this clone: Other DNA sequences in the same sample also yield this CDR3. The J gene is TRBJ2-3, the V gene TRBV30; 7 bases are a match to TRBD1. The CDR3 runs to 14 residues. The ends lost 1 base at V and 1 base at J; junction bases unmatched: 2. The germline V gene encodes CDR1 GTSNPN and CDR2 SVGIG (reference sequence). The CDR3 loop reads CAWSGDRGTDTQYF. The CDR3 region has the DNA TGTGCCTGGAGTGGAGACAGGGGCACAGATACGCAGTATTTT. Based on the CDR3 plus reference TRBV30 and TRBJ2-3, the full variable domain is SQTIHQWPATLVQPVGSPLSLECTVEGTSNPNLYWYRQAAGRGLQLLFYSVGIGQISSEVPQNLSASRPQDRQFILSSKKLLLSDSGFYLCAWSGDRGTDTQYFGPGTRLTVL.

The rearrangement links TRBV7-7 to TRBJ2-2; 8 nucleotides agree with TRBD1. Trimming at V came to 11 bases and at J to 5 bases, leaving 7 bases not matched to a gene. CDR1 and CDR2 (germline): SSHAT, FNYEAQ (reference sequence). The CDR3 spans 13 residues. CDR3 sequence (DNA): TGTGCCCTCGGCAGGGGGCTTACCGGGGAGCTGTTTTTT. Translated, it gives CALGRGLTGELFF.

V is TRBV27 and J is TRBJ1-2; D not certain. From germline, CDR1 is MNHEY and CDR2 SMNVEV (reference sequence). V lost 5 bases and J 2 bases, leaving 12 bases between the germline ends. CDR3 size: 14 residues. CDR3 in DNA: TGTGCCAGCAGTCCCCGCTTGAGGAACTATGGCTACACCTTC. This encodes CASSPRLRNYGYTF.

The chain recombines TRBV6-1 with TRBJ2-7; maybe TRBD1 (6 bases). From germline, CDR1 is MNHNS and CDR2 SASEGT. The CDR3 has 15 amino acids. V lost 1 base, J lost 0 bases, and 10 bases lay in between. The CDR3 loop reads CASSEGTVSSYEQYF. The CDR3 DNA follows: TGTGCCAGCAGTGAAGGGACAGTAAGCTCCTACGAGCAGTACTTC.

The genes are TRBV6-5 and TRBJ1-1, with unresolved D. CDR1 and CDR2 from the germline V gene are MNHEY and SVGAGI. Trimming removed 0 bases from V and 10 bases from J, with 12 bases in between. The CDR3 is 13 residues long. The CDR3 loop reads CASSYSTADGAFF. Here the CDR3 DNA reads TGTGCCAGCAGTTACTCAACAGCGGATGGAGCTTTCTTT.

The chain combines TRBV18 with TRBJ2-1, with 10 bases identical to TRBD2. The CDR3 length is 17 residues. The germline V gene has CDR1 KGHSH and CDR2 LQKENI. Unmatched junction bases numbered 9, after V lost 3 bases and J lost 4 bases. CDR3 DNA: TGTGCCAGCTCACCGAGACTAGCGGGTACCCCTTACAATGAGCAGTTCTTC. Protein: CASSPRLAGTPYNEQFF. The full variable domain, in which reference TRBV18 and TRBJ2-1 provide the parts outside the CDR3, is NAGVMQNPRHLVRRRGQEARLRCSPMKGHSHVYWYRQLPEEGLKFMVYLQKENIIDESGMPKERFSAEFPKEGPSILRIQQVVRGDSAAYFCASSPRLAGTPYNEQFFGPGTRLTVL.

The sample holds one count of this clone. This chain links TRBV25-1 with TRBJ1-6; 10 bases agree with TRBD1. Trimming took 1 base from V and 9 from J; bases not matched to a gene: 9. This CDR3 is built from 17 residues. Germline V gene lookup returns CDR1 MGHDK and CDR2 SYGVNS. CDR3 in amino acids: CASSELGDRGSLSPLHF. CDR3 DNA: TGTGCCAGCAGTGAATTAGGGGACAGGGGCTCCCTTTCACCCCTCCACTTT.

V gene TRBV6-4 combines with J gene TRBJ2-1; 8 bases line up with TRBD1. V lost 2 bases, J lost 0 bases, and 3 bases stayed unmatched. The CDR3 is 16 amino acids. In germline, CDR1 is MRHNA, CDR2 SNTAGT. CDR3 sequence (DNA): TGTGCCAGCAGTGACACAGGGGGGAGCTCCTACAATGAGCAGTTCTTC. It translates to CASSDTGGSSYNEQFF.

This clone was counted a single time. The CDR3 coding sequence is TGTGCCAGCAGCCCATCAGCGGGGGGGGTCACAGATACGCAGTATTTT. This sequence encodes CASSPSAGGVTDTQYF. This rearrangement joins TRBV7-9 to TRBJ2-3; TRBD2 aligns across 10 bases. V shed 5 bases and J 2 bases; nucleotides not matched to a gene: 7. The CDR3 sequence is 16 residues long. The germline CDR1 and CDR2 sequences are SEHNR and FQNEAQ (reference sequence).

The CDR3 sequence: CASGWGGGRGEKLFF. The CDR3 bases are TGTGCCAGCGGATGGGGAGGAGGCCGGGGGGAAAAACTGTTTTTT. The chain joins TRBV6-5 to TRBJ1-4, with D perhaps TRBD1 (5 bases). Germline V gives CDR1 MNHEY, CDR2 SVGAGI. The CDR3 extends over 15 amino acids. V shed 8 bases and J shed 8 bases, with 21 bases lying between them.

The count of this clone is one. The V gene is TRBV5-1, the J gene TRBJ2-7, with a tentative D call TRBD2 (7 bases). The CDR3 is 14 amino acids. Germline V lookup: CDR1 SGHRS, CDR2 YFSETQ. Deletions cut 4 bases from V and 4 bases from J, with 15 bases between. Here the CDR3 reads CASSPGGGAYEQYF. DNA of the CDR3: TGCGCCAGCAGCCCTGGTGGGGGGGCTTACGAGCAGTACTTC.

The chain employs TRBV12-5 and TRBJ1-2, with TRBD1 matching over 11 bases. The V gene end was trimmed by 1 base and the J gene end by 7 bases; junction bases not matched to a gene: 8. The CDR3 length is 16 residues. CDR1 and CDR2 from the germline V gene are LGHNT and FRNRAP. Here the CDR3 reads CASGLAHGTGGGGYTF. CDR3 DNA: TGTGCTAGTGGTTTGGCCCACGGGACAGGGGGGGGTGGCTACACCTTC. Full variable domain (rest looked up from reference TRBV12-5 and TRBJ1-2): DARVTQTPRHKVTEMGQEVTMRCQPILGHNTVFWYRQTMMQGLELLAYFRNRAPLDDSGMPKDRFSAEMPDATLATLKIQPSEPRDSAVYFCASGLAHGTGGGGYTFGSGTRLTVV.

The rearrangement links TRBV27 to TRBJ1-2; the D gene is possibly TRBD1 (6 bases). V was cut by 5 bases and J by 4 bases, with 14 bases left in between. This CDR3 has 14 residues. Germline V CDR1 and CDR2: MNHEY, SMNVEV (reference sequence). CDR3 sequence reads: CASSRTDFSYGYTF. The CDR3 DNA reads TGTGCCAGCAGTCGGACAGACTTCAGCTATGGCTACACCTTC.

J is TRBJ1-1 and V is TRBV4-1; D gene unclear. This CDR3 contains 15 residues. Looked up from germline, CDR1 is MGHRA and CDR2 is YSYEKL. V was clipped by 0 bases and J by 0 bases, with 8 bases between them. In DNA form, the CDR3 reads TGCGCCAGCAGCCAAGATTACCAGGTGAACACTGAAGCTTTCTTT. This sequence encodes CASSQDYQVNTEAFF.

The V gene is TRBV18, the J gene TRBJ2-1, with TRBD2 identical over 7 bases. The junction had 2 bases not matched to a gene; V was cut back by 1 base and J by 8 bases. Germline-derived CDR1 and CDR2 are KGHSH and LQKENI. The CDR3 runs 13 residues. CDR3: CASSPRGGYEQFF. CDR3 DNA sequence: TGTGCCAGCTCACCACGCGGGGGATATGAGCAGTTCTTC.

This rearrangement joins TRBV6-1 to TRBJ2-3; 8 positions match TRBD2. The length of the CDR3 is 15 residues. With 5 bases clipped from V and 2 bases from J, the junction kept 6 bases outside the gene matches. Germline CDR1 and CDR2: MNHNS and SASEGT. This CDR3 reads CASSSLAGHTDTQYF. CDR3 sequence (DNA): TGTGCCAGCAGTTCCCTAGCGGGCCACACAGATACGCAGTATTTT.

This clone was seen only once. The J gene is TRBJ1-4, the V gene TRBV27; D ambiguous. The CDR3 sequence is 16 residues long. V was cut by 4 bases and J by 2 bases, with 14 bases left in between. Germline values: CDR1 MNHEY, CDR2 SMNVEV (reference sequence). The CDR3 nucleotides are TGTGCCAGCAGTTCGCGCCCTCTCCCGACTAATGAAAAACTGTTTTTT. Its protein is CASSSRPLPTNEKLFF. The full variable domain, in which reference TRBV27 and TRBJ1-4 provide the parts outside the CDR3, is EAQVTQNPRYLITVTGKKLTVTCSQNMNHEYMSWYRQDPGLGLRQIYYSMNVEVTDKGDVPEGYKVSRKEKRNFPLILESPSPNQTSLYFCASSSRPLPTNEKLFFGSGTQLSVL.

The chain uses TRBV7-9 and TRBJ2-1; the D gene is possibly TRBD1 (5 bases). The V end was cut by 7 bases, the J end by 0 bases, with 13 bases between. The CDR3 totals 15 residues. Germline V lookup: CDR1 SEHNR, CDR2 FQNEAQ (reference sequence). CDR3 coding DNA: TGTGCCAGCAACTTGGGGCCTAGCTCCTACAATGAGCAGTTCTTC. Translating gives CASNLGPSSYNEQFF.

The chain uses TRBV18 and TRBJ2-5; D not certain. The V gene's germline CDR1 is KGHSH and CDR2 LQKENI. The V and J ends lost 4 bases and 3 bases respectively, with 3 bases between them. The CDR3 length is 11 residues. The CDR3 is CASSLKETQYF. CDR3 DNA: TGTGCCAGCTCACTTAAAGAGACCCAGTACTTC.

The chain combines TRBV5-1 with TRBJ1-2, with 8 bases that match TRBD1. Looked up from germline, CDR1 is SGHRS and CDR2 is YFSETQ. V shed 4 bases, J shed 6 bases, and the junction held 8 bases outside the gene matches. The CDR3 has 14 residues. CDR3 sequence reads: CASSTGQGRNGYTF. As DNA, the CDR3 is TGCGCCAGCAGCACTGGACAGGGTCGAAATGGCTACACCTTC.

The rearrangement joins TRBV4-3 to TRBJ2-7; 8 bases align to TRBD2. The V segment lost 1 base and the J segment 3 bases; nucleotides outside the gene matches: 5. The CDR3 totals 15 residues. CDR1 and CDR2 from the germline V gene are LGHNA and YSLEER. Here the CDR3 reads CASSQASGGLYEQYF. Here the CDR3 DNA reads TGCGCCAGCAGCCAAGCGAGCGGGGGCCTCTACGAGCAGTACTTC.

The rearrangement links TRBV5-1 to TRBJ2-7; D is perhaps TRBD1 (5 bases). Trimming removed 0 bases at V and 2 bases at J, with 12 bases between. The CDR3 loop spans 15 amino acids. CDR1 is SGHRS, CDR2 YFSETQ, per germline. DNA of the CDR3: TGCGCCAGCAGCTTGGAGGGCAGGGCGACCTACGAGCAGTACTTC. Amino acid sequence: CASSLEGRATYEQYF.

The chain is built from TRBV4-2 and TRBJ2-7; the match to TRBD1 covers 8 bases. After removal of 0 bases from V and 4 bases from J, the junction contained 2 bases not matched to a gene. CDR3 length: 14 amino acids. Germline values: CDR1 LGHNA, CDR2 YNFKEQ. CDR3 sequence reads: CASSQEHRGYEQYF. As DNA, the CDR3 is TGTGCCAGCAGCCAAGAACACAGGGGGTACGAGCAGTACTTC.